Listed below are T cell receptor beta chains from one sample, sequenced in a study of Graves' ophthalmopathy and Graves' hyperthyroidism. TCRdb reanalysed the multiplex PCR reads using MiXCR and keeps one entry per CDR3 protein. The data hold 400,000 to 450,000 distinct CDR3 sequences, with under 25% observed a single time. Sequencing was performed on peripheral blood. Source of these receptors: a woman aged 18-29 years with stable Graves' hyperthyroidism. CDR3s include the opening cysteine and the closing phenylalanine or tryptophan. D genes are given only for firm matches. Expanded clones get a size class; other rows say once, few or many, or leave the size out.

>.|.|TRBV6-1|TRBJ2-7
CASFGRSSYEQYF
TGTGCCAGCTTTGGGAGAAGCTCCTACGAGCAGTACTTC
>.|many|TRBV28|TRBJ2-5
CASSPGSETQYF
TGTGCCAGCAGCCCCGGCTCGGAGACCCAGTACTTC
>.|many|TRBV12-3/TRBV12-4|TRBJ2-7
CASSTRDGDYEQYF
TGTGCCAGCAGCACTCGGGACGGAGACTACGAGCAGTACTTC
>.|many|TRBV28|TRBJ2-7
CASSSPSSYEQYF
TGTGCCAGCAGTTCCCCATCCTCCTACGAGCAGTACTTC
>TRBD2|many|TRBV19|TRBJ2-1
CASSIGGRYNEQFF
TGTGCCAGTAGTATTGGCGGGAGGTACAATGAGCAGTTCTTC
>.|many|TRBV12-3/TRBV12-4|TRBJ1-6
CASSGTPYNSPLHF
TGTGCCAGCAGTGGGACACCTTATAATTCACCCCTCCACTTT
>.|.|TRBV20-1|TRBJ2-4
CSASGPLLAKNIQYF
TGCAGTGCTAGTGGGCCCCTACTAGCCAAAAACATTCAGTACTTC
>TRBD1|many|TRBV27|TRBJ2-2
CASRTGVWESGELFF
TGTGCCAGCAGAACAGGGGTTTGGGAGAGCGGGGAGCTGTTTTTT
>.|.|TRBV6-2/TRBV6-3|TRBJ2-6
CASSQRRRAGANVLTF
TGTGCCAGCAGTCAACGACGCAGGGCCGGGGCCAACGTCCTGACTTTC
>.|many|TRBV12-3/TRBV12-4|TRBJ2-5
CASNYRGEETQYF
TGTGCCAGCAATTACCGGGGCGAAGAGACCCAGTACTTC
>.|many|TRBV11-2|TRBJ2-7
CASSSPLPPYEQYF
TGTGCCAGCAGCTCCCCGCTGCCCCCCTACGAGCAGTACTTC
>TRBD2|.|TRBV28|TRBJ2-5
CASSLSFWSSGGPWETQYF
TGTGCCAGCAGTTTATCGTTCTGGTCTAGCGGGGGGCCGTGGGAGACCCAGTACTTC
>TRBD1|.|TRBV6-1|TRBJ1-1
CASSDFGQGSNTEAFF
TGTGCCAGCAGTGATTTCGGACAGGGGAGTAACACTGAAGCTTTCTTT
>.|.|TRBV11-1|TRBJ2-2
CASSFPRGAAANTGELFF
TGTGCCAGCAGCTTTCCTCGGGGGGCGGCCGCGAACACCGGGGAGCTGTTTTTT
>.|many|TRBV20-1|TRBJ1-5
CSASEQPYSNQPQHF
TGCAGTGCTAGTGAGCAGCCATATAGCAATCAGCCCCAGCATTTT
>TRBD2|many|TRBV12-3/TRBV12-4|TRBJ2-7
CASRFQGSRLAGEYEQYF
TGTGCCAGCAGGTTCCAGGGCAGTCGACTAGCGGGAGAGTACGAGCAGTACTTC
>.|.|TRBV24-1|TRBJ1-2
CATSDYDSNYGYTF
TGTGCCACCAGTGACTACGACAGCAACTATGGCTACACCTTC